Below are 10 T cell receptor beta chains sequenced from a single sample in a study of cytomegalovirus exposure and HLA in healthy donors. Some clones are missing from TCRdb's copy, which holds only in-frame ones; the method was immunoSEQ multiplex PCR. Among about 220,000 clones listed, 85% to 95% were seen once. Sequences were obtained from PBMCs. The receptor source for this set is a woman under 30 in good health and CMV-seronegative.

This clone was counted once. This chain links TRBV29-1 with TRBJ1-2; weak D call: TRBD1 (6 bases). The CDR3 extends over 14 amino acids. The V gene's germline CDR1 is SQVTM and CDR2 ANQGSEA. The V end lost 2 bases, the J end lost 4 bases, and 14 bases lay between the germline ends. CDR3 region: CSVETGLDTYGYTF. DNA for the CDR3: TGCAGCGTTGAAACAGGGCTCGACACCTATGGCTACACCTTC.

The V and J genes are TRBV19 and TRBJ1-2; D perhaps matches TRBD1 (6 bases). The ends were cut back, 7 bases at V and 4 bases at J, with 13 bases in the middle. The CDR3 length is 13 residues. The germline V gene encodes CDR1 LNHDA and CDR2 SQIVND (reference sequence). The CDR3 here is CASNPGESYGYTF. The DNA of the CDR3 is TGTGCCAGTAACCCAGGGGAAAGCTATGGCTACACCTTC.

The chain couples TRBV7-9 to TRBJ2-1; tentatively, D is TRBD1 (6 bases). The V gene's germline CDR1 is SEHNR and CDR2 FQNEAQ (reference sequence). CDR3 length: 16 amino acids. V dropped 6 bases and J dropped 0 bases, with 15 bases sitting between them. This CDR3 is CASRSGQSSSYNEQFF. The CDR3 nucleotides read TGTGCCAGCAGATCCGGACAGTCGAGCTCCTACAATGAGCAGTTCTTC.

The chain combines TRBV7-9 with TRBJ2-1; 8 positions agree with TRBD2. CDR1 and CDR2 (germline): SEHNR, FQNEAQ (reference sequence). This CDR3 has 16 amino acids. The V and J ends lost 4 bases and 6 bases, in that order; junction bases with no gene match: 11. DNA for the CDR3: TGTGCCAGCAGCTCCCTCCTGGCGGGGGGAACCAATGAGCAGTTCTTC. It encodes CASSSLLAGGTNEQFF.

V and J are TRBV5-1 and TRBJ1-5; D is perhaps TRBD1 (5 bases). The germline V and J ends were trimmed by 3 bases and 4 bases, with 14 bases remaining between them. Germline CDR1 reads SGHRS; CDR2 reads YFSETQ. This CDR3 comprises 15 residues. CDR3 sequence reads: CASSWDGGRNQPQHF. DNA for the CDR3: TGCGCCAGCAGCTGGGACGGGGGGAGGAATCAGCCCCAGCATTTT.

The chain recombines TRBV14 with TRBJ1-2, with D unclear. The CDR3 covers 12 residues. Germline V gene lookup returns CDR1 SGHDN and CDR2 FVKESK. Trimming cost V 4 bases and J 4 bases, with 7 bases left between them. The CDR3 bases are TGTGCCAGCAGCCGCACAATCTATGGCTACACCTTC. Its translation is CASSRTIYGYTF.

J is TRBJ2-1 and V is TRBV7-9, with TRBD2 matching over 8 bases. The V gene end was trimmed by 1 base and the J gene end by 8 bases; junction bases not matched to a gene: 4. Germline V CDR1 and CDR2: SEHNR, FQNEAQ (reference sequence). The CDR3 has 14 residues. The CDR3 sequence is CASSLDGRAYEQFF. For the CDR3, the DNA is TGTGCCAGCAGCTTAGACGGGAGGGCGTATGAGCAGTTCTTC.

V gene TRBV2 combines with J gene TRBJ2-7; 7 bases line up with TRBD1. From germline, CDR1 is SNHLY and CDR2 FYNNEI. There are 15 residues in the CDR3. V gave up 2 bases and J gave up 5 bases; unmatched junction bases: 9. CDR3 amino acids: CASSEIGWQGDEQYF. DNA of the CDR3: TGTGCCAGCAGTGAAATCGGGTGGCAGGGGGACGAGCAGTACTTC.

The chain combines TRBV6-5 with TRBJ2-1, with 7 bases matching TRBD2. The CDR3 totals 15 residues. CDR1 MNHEY and CDR2 SVGAGI come from the germline V gene. V lost 7 bases and J lost 6; bases outside the gene matches: 12. CDR3 in amino acids: CASTPSGKFANEQFF. The DNA for the CDR3 is TGTGCCAGCACCCCGAGCGGGAAGTTCGCCAATGAGCAGTTCTTC.

J is TRBJ1-2 and V is TRBV5-1; no clear D gene. CDR3 length equals 14 residues. The V end lost 0 bases, the J end lost 3 bases, and 9 bases lay between the germline ends. Germline values: CDR1 SGHRS, CDR2 YFSETQ. CDR3 nucleotide sequence: TGCGCCAGCAGCTTGGAACAGACCCACTATGGCTACACCTTC. Translating gives CASSLEQTHYGYTF.